This T cell receptor beta chain was identified in a study of shared clonotypes between healthy human individuals. Assay: immunoSEQ multiplex PCR; the TCRdb copy retains only in-frame clones and omits some. The sample holds fewer than 850,000 clones; about 78% are singletons and the top ten take approximately 1.8%. Germline V gene data show CDR1 as SEHNR and CDR2 as FQNEAQ (reference sequence). Trimming took 4 bases from V and 4 from J, leaving 16 bases between them. The CDR3 extends over 15 amino acids. The sequence was collected from a woman aged 25 to 39 in good health. Sequencing was done on a sample of memory CD4+ T cells sorted from blood. Subset given: CD45RA-negative fraction. The chain joins TRBV7-9 to TRBJ2-5, with a possible D match to TRBD2 (5 bases). The CDR3 loop reads CASSSPEDGLETQYF. CDR3 nucleotides: TGTGCCAGCAGCTCTCCAGAAGACGGACTAGAGACCCAGTACTTC.